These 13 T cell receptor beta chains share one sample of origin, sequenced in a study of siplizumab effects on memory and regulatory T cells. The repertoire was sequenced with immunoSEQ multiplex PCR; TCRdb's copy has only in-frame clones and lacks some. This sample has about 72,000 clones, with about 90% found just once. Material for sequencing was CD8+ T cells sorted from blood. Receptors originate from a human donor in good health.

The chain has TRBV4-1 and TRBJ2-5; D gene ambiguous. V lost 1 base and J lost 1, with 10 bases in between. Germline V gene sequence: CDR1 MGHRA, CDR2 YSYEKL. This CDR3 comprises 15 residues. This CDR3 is CASSQGKDFQETQYF. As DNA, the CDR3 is TGCGCCAGCAGCCAAGGTAAAGACTTCCAAGAGACCCAGTACTTC.

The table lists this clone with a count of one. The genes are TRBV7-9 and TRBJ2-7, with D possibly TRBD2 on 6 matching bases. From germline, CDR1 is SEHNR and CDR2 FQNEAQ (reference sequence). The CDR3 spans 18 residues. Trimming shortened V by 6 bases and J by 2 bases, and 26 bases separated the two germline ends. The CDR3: CASRPLDESGDTPYEQYF. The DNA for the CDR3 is TGTGCCAGCAGGCCCCTGGATGAGTCGGGGGATACACCCTACGAGCAGTACTTC.

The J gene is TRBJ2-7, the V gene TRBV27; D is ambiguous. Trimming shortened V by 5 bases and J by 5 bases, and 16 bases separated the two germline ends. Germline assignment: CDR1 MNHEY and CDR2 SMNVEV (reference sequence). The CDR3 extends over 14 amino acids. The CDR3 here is CASSLLMGSNEQYF. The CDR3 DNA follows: TGTGCCAGCAGTCTCCTTATGGGGTCCAACGAGCAGTACTTC.

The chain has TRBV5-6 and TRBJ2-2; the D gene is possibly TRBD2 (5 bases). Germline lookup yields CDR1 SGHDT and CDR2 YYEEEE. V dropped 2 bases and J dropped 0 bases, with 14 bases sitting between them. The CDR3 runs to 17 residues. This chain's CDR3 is CASSLGGTFANTGELFF. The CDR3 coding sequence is TGTGCCAGCAGCTTAGGAGGAACGTTCGCGAACACCGGGGAGCTGTTTTTT.

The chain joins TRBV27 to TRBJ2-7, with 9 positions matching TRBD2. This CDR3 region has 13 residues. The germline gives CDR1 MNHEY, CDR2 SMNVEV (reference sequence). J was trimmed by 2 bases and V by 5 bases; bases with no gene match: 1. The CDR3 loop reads CASSAGGPYEQYF. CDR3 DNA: TGTGCCAGCAGTGCGGGAGGGCCCTACGAGCAGTACTTC.

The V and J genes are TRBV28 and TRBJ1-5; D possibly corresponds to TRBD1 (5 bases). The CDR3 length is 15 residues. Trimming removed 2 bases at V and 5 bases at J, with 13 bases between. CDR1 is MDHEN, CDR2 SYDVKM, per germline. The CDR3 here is CASSLTGWVDQPQHF. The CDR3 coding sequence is TGTGCCAGCAGTTTAACAGGTTGGGTGGATCAGCCCCAGCATTTT.

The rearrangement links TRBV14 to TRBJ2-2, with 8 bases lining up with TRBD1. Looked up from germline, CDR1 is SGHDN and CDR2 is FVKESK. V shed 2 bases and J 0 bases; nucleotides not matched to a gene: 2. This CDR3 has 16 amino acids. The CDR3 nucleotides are TGTGCCAGCAGCCAATGGGACAGGTCGAACACCGGGGAGCTGTTTTTT. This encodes CASSQWDRSNTGELFF.

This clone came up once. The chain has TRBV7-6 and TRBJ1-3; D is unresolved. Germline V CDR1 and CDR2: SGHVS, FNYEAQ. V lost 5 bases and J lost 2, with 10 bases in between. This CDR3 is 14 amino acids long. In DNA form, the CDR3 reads TGTGCCAGCAGCCCAGAAGTTGCTGGAAACACCATATATTTT. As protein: CASSPEVAGNTIYF.

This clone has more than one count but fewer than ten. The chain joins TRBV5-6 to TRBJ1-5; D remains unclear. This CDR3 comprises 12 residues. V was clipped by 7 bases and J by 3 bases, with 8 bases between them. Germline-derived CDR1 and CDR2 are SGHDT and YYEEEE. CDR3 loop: CASHSLNQPQHF. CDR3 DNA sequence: TGTGCCAGCCATAGCCTCAATCAGCCCCAGCATTTT.

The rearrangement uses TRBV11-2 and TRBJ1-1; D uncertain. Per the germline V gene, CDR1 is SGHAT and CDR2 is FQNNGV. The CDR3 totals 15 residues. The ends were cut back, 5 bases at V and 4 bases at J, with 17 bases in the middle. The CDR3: CASSPLIAAPTEAFF. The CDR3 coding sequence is TGTGCCAGCAGCCCGCTAATCGCAGCACCCACTGAAGCTTTCTTT.

The CDR3: CAISDPTQGGEETQYF. The CDR3 nucleotides read TGTGCCATCAGTGACCCTACTCAGGGTGGGGAGGAGACCCAGTACTTC. J is TRBJ2-5 and V is TRBV10-3; D tentatively reads TRBD1 or TRBD2 (5 bases each). V lost 3 bases and J 5 bases, leaving 19 bases between the germline ends. This CDR3 comprises 16 residues. CDR1 ENHRY and CDR2 SYGVKD come from the germline V gene.

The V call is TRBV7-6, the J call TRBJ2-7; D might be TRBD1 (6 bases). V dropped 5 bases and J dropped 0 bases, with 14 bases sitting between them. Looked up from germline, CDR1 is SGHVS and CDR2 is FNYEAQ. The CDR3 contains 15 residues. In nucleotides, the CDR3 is TGTGCCAGCAGCAGATCCCGGGACACCTCCTACGAGCAGTACTTC. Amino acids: CASSRSRDTSYEQYF.

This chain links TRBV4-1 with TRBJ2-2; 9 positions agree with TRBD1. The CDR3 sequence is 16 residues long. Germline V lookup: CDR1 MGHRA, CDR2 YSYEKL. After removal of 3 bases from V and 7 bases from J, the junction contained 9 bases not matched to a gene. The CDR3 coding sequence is TGCGCCAGCAGCCATTTCAGGGACAGGGCGATCGGGGAGCTGTTTTTT. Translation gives CASSHFRDRAIGELFF.